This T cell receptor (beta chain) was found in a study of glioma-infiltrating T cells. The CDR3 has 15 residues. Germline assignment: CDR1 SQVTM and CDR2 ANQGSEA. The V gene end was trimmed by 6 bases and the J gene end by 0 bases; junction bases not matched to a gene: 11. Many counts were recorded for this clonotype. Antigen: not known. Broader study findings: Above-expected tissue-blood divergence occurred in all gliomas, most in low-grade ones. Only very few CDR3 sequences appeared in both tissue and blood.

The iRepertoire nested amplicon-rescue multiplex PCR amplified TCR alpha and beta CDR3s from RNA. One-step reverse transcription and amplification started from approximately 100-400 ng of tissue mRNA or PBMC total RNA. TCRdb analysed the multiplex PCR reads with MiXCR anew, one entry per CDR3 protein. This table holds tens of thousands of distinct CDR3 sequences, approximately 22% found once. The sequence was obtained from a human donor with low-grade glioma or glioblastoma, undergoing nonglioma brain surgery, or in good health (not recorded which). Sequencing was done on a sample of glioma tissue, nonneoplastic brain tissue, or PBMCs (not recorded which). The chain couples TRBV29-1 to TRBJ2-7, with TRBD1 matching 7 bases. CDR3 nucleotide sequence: TGCAGCGTCGAACCTACAGGGGATAGCTCCTACGAGCAGTACTTC. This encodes CSVEPTGDSSYEQYF.